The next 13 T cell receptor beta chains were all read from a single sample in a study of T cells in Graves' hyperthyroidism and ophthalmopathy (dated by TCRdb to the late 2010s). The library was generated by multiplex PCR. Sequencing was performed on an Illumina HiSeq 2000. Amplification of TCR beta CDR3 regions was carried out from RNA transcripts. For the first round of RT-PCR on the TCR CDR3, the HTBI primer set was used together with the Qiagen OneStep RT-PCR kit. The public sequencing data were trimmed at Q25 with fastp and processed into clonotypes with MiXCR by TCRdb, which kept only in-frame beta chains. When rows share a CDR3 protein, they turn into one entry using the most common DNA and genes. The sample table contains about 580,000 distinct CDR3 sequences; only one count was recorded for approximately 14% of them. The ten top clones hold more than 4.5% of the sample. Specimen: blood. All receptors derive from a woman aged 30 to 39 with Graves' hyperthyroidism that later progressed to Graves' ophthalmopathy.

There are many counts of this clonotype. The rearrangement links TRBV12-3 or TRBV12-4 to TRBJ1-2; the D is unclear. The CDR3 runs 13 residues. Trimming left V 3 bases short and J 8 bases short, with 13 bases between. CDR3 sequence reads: CASSFVLGGGYTF. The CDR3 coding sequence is TGTGCCAGCAGTTTCGTTCTCGGTGGCGGCTACACCTTC.

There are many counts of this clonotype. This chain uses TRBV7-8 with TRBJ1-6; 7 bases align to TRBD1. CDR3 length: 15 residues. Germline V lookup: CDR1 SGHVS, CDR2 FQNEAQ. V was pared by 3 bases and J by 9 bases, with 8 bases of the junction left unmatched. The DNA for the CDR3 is TGTGCCAGCAGCTTTACGACAGGGTTGGGTTCACCCCTCCACTTT. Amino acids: CASSFTTGLGSPLHF. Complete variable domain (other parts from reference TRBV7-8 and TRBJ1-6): GAGVSQSPRYKVAKRGQDVALRCDPISGHVSLFWYQQALGQGPEFLTYFQNEAQLDKSGLPSDRFFAERPEGSVSTLKIQRTQQEDSAVYLCASSFTTGLGSPLHFGNGTRLTVT.

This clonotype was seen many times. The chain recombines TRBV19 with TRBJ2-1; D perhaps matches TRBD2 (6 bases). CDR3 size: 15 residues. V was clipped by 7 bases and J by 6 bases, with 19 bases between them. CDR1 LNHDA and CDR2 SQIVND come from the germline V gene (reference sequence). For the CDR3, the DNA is TGTGCCAGTACCCTGGGACTGGGAATAGGCAATGAGCAGTTCTTC. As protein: CASTLGLGIGNEQFF.

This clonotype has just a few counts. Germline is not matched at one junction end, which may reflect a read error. CDR3: CASSPDFSYEQHF. As DNA, the CDR3 is TGCGCCAGCAGTCCCGATTTCTCCTACGAGCAGCACTTC. J is TRBJ2-7 and V is TRBV5-1; D uncertain. This CDR3 contains 13 residues. CDR1 is SGHRS and CDR2 is YFSETQ in the germline V gene.

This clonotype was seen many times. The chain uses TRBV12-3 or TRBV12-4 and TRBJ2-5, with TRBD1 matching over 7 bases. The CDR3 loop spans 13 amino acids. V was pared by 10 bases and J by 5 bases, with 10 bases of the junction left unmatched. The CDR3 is CATQNRGVETQYF. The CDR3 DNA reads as TGTGCCACCCAAAACAGGGGAGTGGAGACCCAGTACTTC.

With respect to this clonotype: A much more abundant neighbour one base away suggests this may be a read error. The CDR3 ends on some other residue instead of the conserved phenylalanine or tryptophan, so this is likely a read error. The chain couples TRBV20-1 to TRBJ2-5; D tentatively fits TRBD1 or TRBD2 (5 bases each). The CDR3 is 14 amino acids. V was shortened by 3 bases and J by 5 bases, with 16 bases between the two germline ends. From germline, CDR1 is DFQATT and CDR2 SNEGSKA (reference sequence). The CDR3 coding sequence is TGCAGTGCTAGCGGTGGGGACGTGGGCGAGACCCAGTACCTC. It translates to CSASGGDVGETQYL.

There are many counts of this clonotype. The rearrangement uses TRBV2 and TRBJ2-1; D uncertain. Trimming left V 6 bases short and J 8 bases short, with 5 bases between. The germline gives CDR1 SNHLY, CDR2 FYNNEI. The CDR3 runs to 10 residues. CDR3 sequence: CASRGHEQFF. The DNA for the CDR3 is TGTGCCAGCAGAGGGCATGAGCAGTTCTTC.

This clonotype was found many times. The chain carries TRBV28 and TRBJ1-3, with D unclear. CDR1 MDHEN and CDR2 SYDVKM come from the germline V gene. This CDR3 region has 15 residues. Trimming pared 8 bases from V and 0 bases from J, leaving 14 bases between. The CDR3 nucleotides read TGTGCCAGCTTAACTAACAGTCTCTCTGGAAACACCATATATTTT. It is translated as CASLTNSLSGNTIYF. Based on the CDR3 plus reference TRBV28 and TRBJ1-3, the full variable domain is DVKVTQSSRYLVKRTGEKVFLECVQDMDHENMFWYRQDPGLGLRLIYFSYDVKMKEKGDIPEGYSVSREKKERFSLILESASTNQTSMYLCASLTNSLSGNTIYFGEGSWLTVV.

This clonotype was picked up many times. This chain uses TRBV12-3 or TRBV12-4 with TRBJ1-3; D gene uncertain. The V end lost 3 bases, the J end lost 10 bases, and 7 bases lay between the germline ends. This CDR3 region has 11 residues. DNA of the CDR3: TGTGCCAGCAGTTTTCTTACGACCATATATTTT. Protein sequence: CASSFLTTIYF.

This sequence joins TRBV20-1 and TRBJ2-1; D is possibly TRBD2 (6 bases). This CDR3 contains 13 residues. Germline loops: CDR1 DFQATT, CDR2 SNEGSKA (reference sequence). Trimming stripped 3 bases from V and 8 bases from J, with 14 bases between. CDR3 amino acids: CSASGSWGDEQFF. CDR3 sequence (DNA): TGCAGTGCTAGCGGTAGTTGGGGGGATGAGCAGTTCTTC.

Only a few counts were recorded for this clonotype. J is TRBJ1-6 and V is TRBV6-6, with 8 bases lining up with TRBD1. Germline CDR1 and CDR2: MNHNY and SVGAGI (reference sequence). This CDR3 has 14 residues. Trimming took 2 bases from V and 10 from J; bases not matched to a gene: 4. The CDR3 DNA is TGTGCCAGCAGTTACGGCAGGGGGCAATCACCCCTCCACTTT. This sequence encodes CASSYGRGQSPLHF.

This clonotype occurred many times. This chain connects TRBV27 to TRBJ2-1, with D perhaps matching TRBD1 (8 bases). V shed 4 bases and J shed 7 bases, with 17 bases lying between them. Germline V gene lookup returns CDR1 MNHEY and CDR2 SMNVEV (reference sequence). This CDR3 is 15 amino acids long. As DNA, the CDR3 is TGTGCCAGCAGTTACGACAGGGGAGGGATGAATGAGCAGTTCTTC. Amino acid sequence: CASSYDRGGMNEQFF.

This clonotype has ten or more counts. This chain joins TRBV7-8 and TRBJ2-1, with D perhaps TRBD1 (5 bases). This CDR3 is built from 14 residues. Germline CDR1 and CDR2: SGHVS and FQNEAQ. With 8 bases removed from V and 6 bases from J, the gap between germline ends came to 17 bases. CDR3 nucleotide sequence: TGTGCCAGCGGACACTACGGTGGGTCCAATGAGCAGTTCTTC. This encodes CASGHYGGSNEQFF.